This record looks at one T cell receptor (beta chain) sequence and its context. The target of this receptor is not known. No much larger clone is present one base from it, and per-base qualities are unavailable. Patients with a history of autoimmune disease or receiving systemic immunosuppression were excluded from the trial. Peripheral blood for TCR sequencing was drawn from every dose cohort at baseline, at cycle 4 day 1 and at cycle 7 day 1. The samples were taken from a phase I, first-in-human, multicenter, open-label dose-escalation trial of ivuxolimab. Adults with locally advanced or metastatic melanoma, renal cell, hepatocellular, or head and neck squamous cell carcinoma were enrolled in the trial. Before TCR sequencing, CD4+ and CD8+ T cells were separately sorted from peripheral blood. Genomic DNA was isolated from the sorted cells so that the TCRbeta CDR3 region could be sequenced. The immunoSEQ Assay was used to sequence the TCRbeta CDR3 regions. In its TCRdb copy, this immuneACCESS table keeps in-frame sequences only and misses some clones. Where compared with another copy, unresolved V genes explain less than half of these, and the others have no known cause. This sample is represented by 50,000 to 55,000 clones; around 91% of them were singletons. Jointly, the top ten make up roughly 11% of the sample.

This record comes from a study of OX40 agonist ivuxolimab in advanced cancers. Turning to the overall study: Ivuxolimab was an agonistic, fully human IgG2 monoclonal antibody directed against OX40 (CD134), a costimulatory receptor. The paper describes the monotherapy dose-escalation part (N ≈ 52 patients) of the phase I trial of ivuxolimab. Among the 50 to 55 dose-escalation patients, around 20 had hepatocellular carcinoma, approximately 15 melanoma, 9 renal cell carcinoma and 9 head and neck cancer. Intravenous ivuxolimab was administered to patients every 2 weeks at six dose levels: 0.01, 0.1, 0.3, 1.5, 3 and 10 mg/kg. Peripheral TCRbeta sequencing was intended to test whether TCR sequence diversity was altered and clonal T-cell expansion was caused by ivuxolimab. Patients were allowed to have had prior anti-PD-1, anti-PD-L1 or anti-CTLA-4 therapy, and more than 30% of the dose-escalation patients had previously received checkpoint inhibitors. Three dose-escalation patients achieved partial responses, one with hepatocellular carcinoma and two with cutaneous melanoma. In the dose-escalation cohort, roughly four fifths of patients were male, and the mean age was approximately 60 years, with a range of roughly 20 to 80.

What the research found in general, with its limitations: After ivuxolimab, expanded clones were on average more numerous among CD8+ T cells than among CD4+ T cells. Clonal expansion of both CD4+ and CD8+ blood T cells was observed from baseline to week 6 at doses 0.1 to 3.0 mg/kg. Antigen specificity was not determined for the clonally expanded peripheral T cells. Low levels of normalized T-cell clonal expansion were also seen in some patients who did not respond. Partial responders in the 0.1-3.0 mg/kg groups had among the lowest normalized peripheral clonal expansion, especially among CD8+ T cells.

The CDR1 and CDR2 encoded by the germline V gene are MDHEN and SYDVKM. The cysteine opens and the phenylalanine closes a CDR3 of 14 amino acids. Left in the record is the CDR3 DNA by itself, 42 bases read in frame from the first base. Trimming removed 4 bases from V and 9 bases from J; the gene matches leave 10 bases unexplained. The receptor comes from an adult with an advanced solid tumor such as melanoma, head and neck, liver or kidney cancer. The receptor chain draws on TRBV28 and TRBJ1-1; TRBD1 fits 8 bases in the junction. The sequenced sample was CD4+ or CD8+ T cells sorted from blood, obtained in a trial of the OX40 agonist ivuxolimab. The nucleotide sequence reads TGTGCCAGCAGTTCGACAGGGGCCCAGCGGAAAGCTTTCTTT. Translated, this is CASSSTGAQRKAFF.